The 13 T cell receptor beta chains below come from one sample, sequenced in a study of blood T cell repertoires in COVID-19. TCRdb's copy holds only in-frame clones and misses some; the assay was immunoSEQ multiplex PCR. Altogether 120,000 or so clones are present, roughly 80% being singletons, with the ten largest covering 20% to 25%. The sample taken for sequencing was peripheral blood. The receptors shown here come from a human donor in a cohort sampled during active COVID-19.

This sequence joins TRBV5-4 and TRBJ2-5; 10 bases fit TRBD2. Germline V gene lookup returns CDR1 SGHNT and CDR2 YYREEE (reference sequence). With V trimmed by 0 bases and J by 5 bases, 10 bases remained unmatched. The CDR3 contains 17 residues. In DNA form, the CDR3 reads TGTGCCAGCAGCTTGGCAGCTAGCGGGAGAGGGGGGGAGACCCAGTACTTC. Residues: CASSLAASGRGGETQYF. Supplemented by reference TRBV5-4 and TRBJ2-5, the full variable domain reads ETGVTQSPTHLIKTRGQQVTLRCSSQSGHNTVSWYQQALGQGPQFIFQYYREEENGRGNFPPRFSGLQFPNYSSELNVNALELDDSALYLCASSLAASGRGGETQYFGPGTRLLVL.

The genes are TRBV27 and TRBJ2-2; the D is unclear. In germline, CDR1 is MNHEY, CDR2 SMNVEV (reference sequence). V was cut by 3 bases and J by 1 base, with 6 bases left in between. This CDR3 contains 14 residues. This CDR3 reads CASSFTWNTGELFF. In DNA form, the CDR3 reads TGTGCCAGCAGTTTCACATGGAACACCGGGGAGCTGTTTTTT.

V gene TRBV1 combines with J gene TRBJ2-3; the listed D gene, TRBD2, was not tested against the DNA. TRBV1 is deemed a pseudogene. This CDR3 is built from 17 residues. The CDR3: CTSSQPGAGVTTDTQYF. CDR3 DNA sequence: TGCACCAGCAGCCAACCGGGGGCGGGAGTTACCACAGATACGCAGTATTTT.

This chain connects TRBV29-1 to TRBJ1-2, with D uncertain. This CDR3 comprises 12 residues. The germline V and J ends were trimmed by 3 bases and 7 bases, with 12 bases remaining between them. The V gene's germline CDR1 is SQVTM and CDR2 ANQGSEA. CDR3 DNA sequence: TGCAGCGTTGATTTGGGGAGAGGTGGCTACACCTTC. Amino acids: CSVDLGRGGYTF.

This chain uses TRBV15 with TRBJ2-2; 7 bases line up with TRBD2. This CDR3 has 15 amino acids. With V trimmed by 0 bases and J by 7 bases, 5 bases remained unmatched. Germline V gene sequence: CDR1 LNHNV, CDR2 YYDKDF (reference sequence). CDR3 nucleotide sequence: TGTGCCACCAGCAGAGATCTGGCGGGAGTCGGGGAGCTGTTTTTT. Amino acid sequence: CATSRDLAGVGELFF.

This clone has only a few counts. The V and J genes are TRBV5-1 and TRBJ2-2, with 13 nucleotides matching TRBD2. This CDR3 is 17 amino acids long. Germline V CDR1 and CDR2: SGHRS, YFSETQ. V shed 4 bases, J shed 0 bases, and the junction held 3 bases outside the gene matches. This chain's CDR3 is CASSETSGRTNTGELFF. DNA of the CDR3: TGCGCCAGCAGCGAGACTAGCGGGAGGACGAACACCGGGGAGCTGTTTTTT.

CDR3 in amino acids: CASRAGGWNTEAFF. CDR3 DNA sequence: TGTGCCAGCAGGGCAGGGGGCTGGAACACTGAAGCTTTCTTT. The J gene is TRBJ1-1, the V gene TRBV2; 8 nucleotides line up with TRBD1. V shed 6 bases, J shed 1 base, and the junction held 4 bases outside the gene matches. The CDR3 consists of 14 residues. The V gene's germline CDR1 is SNHLY and CDR2 FYNNEI.

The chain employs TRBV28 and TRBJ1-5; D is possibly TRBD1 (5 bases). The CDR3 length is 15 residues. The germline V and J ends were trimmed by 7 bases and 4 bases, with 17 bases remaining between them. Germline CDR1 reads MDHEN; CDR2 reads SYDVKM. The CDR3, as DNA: TGTGCCAGCACCCGCGCGGGACGGGAGAATCAGCCCCAGCATTTT. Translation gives CASTRAGRENQPQHF.

CDR3 coding DNA: TGTGCCAGCAGTGATCAACAGGGACAGCTAACCGAGACCCAGTACTTC. It yields the protein CASSDQQGQLTETQYF. The chain couples TRBV2 to TRBJ2-5; 7 bases map to TRBD1. The V gene end was trimmed by 3 bases and the J gene end by 5 bases; junction bases not matched to a gene: 12. The CDR3 covers 16 residues. Germline-derived CDR1 and CDR2 are SNHLY and FYNNEI.

The CDR3 coding sequence is TGTGCCAGCAGTTACCACCTAGCGGGAGACGGGGTAGATACGCAGTATTTT. It is translated as CASSYHLAGDGVDTQYF. The chain is built from TRBV6-2 or TRBV6-3 and TRBJ2-3; 10 nucleotides match TRBD2. This CDR3 has 17 amino acids. J gave up 5 bases and V 2 bases, and 10 bases lay outside the gene matches. Germline CDR1 is MNHEY and CDR2 is SVGEGT.

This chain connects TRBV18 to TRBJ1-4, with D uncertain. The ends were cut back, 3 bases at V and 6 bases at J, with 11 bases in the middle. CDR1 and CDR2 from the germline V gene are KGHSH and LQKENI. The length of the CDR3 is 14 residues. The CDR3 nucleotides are TGTGCCAGCTCACCGCGGGGAGGTGATGAAAAACTGTTTTTT. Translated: CASSPRGGDEKLFF.

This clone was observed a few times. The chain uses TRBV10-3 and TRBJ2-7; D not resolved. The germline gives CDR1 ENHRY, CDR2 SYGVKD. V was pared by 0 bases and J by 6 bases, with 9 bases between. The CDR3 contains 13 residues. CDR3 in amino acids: CAISESPFVEQYF. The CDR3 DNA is TGTGCCATCAGTGAGTCCCCCTTTGTCGAGCAGTACTTC.

The CDR3 nucleotides read TGTGCCAGCAGCCAAGAACTCGTCCTAGCGGGGATCGAGCAGTACTTC. Translated: CASSQELVLAGIEQYF. This chain links TRBV4-2 with TRBJ2-7, with 9 bases identical to TRBD2. The CDR3 has 16 residues. Germline CDR1 LGHNA, CDR2 YNFKEQ. The junction had 9 bases not matched to a gene; V was cut back by 0 bases and J by 6 bases.